The clone carrying this T cell receptor (beta chain) was seen more than once but under ten times. This sample was included in a study of response to subunit inactivated influenza vaccine. Trimming took off 4 bases at V and 5 bases at J, with 12 bases between the two ends. Per the germline V gene, CDR1 is MNHEY and CDR2 is SMNVEV (reference sequence). CDR3 length: 14 residues. TCRdb itself ran the RT-PCR reads through MiXCR, one entry per CDR3 protein. Among 500,000 to 600,000 distinct CDR3 sequences listed, roughly 12% were seen once. This sample was shared with a second study, whose subject was T cells expressing NK-cell markers. As reported in that work: 5'RACE template switching with UMIs generated TCR beta cDNA.

The source of this sequence is a man aged 45-65 years who received an inactivated influenza vaccine. This chain joins TRBV27 and TRBJ2-1; maybe TRBD1 (5 bases). Sequenced material: PBMCs from blood, taken on the day of vaccination. CDR3 DNA: TGTGCCAGCAGTTCGATATTACAGGACAATGAGCAGTTCTTC. The encoded protein is CASSSILQDNEQFF.